The 3 T cell receptor beta chains presented below share a single source sample, sequenced in a study of vaccination and CD4 T cells after COVID-19. Sequenced with the Oncomine TCR Beta short-read assay was DNA taken from cultured CD4+ T cells. A single record per CDR3 protein comes from TCRdb applying MiXCR to the PCR reads. This sample carries around 20,000 distinct CDR3 sequences, 50% to 60% of them seen once, and the ten largest clones take 8.5% to 10%. Antigens of these TCRs are unknown. Treatment denoted: approximately nine-day PBMC culture with coronavirus spike peptide pools or control peptides (ViraFEST assay). This material consisted of CD4+ T cells from blood, cultured in vitro, taken after SARS-CoV-2 vaccination. These receptors came from a human donor who had recovered from COVID-19.

V usage is TRBV6-1 and J usage is TRBJ1-2; TRBD1 aligns across 7 bases. Germline trimming cut 6 bases from V and 5 bases from J; bases unmatched to any gene: 18. The length of the CDR3 is 17 residues. Germline V gene data show CDR1 as MNHNS and CDR2 as SASEGT. This CDR3 is CASSHSGTERLGYGYTF. DNA for the CDR3: TGTGCCAGCAGCCACTCCGGGACAGAGCGACTTGGGTATGGCTACACCTTC.

The J gene is TRBJ2-2, the V gene TRBV6-2 or TRBV6-3, with D perhaps being TRBD1 or TRBD2 (6 bases each). Germline CDR1 is MNHEY and CDR2 is SVGEGT. The V and J ends lost 4 bases and 0 bases respectively, with 18 bases between them. The CDR3 contains 18 residues. CDR3 in amino acids: CASSWAGHFSANTGELFF. The CDR3 bases are TGTGCCAGCAGTTGGGCGGGACACTTCAGCGCGAACACCGGGGAGCTGTTTTTT.

The chain recombines TRBV7-8 with TRBJ1-5, with no clear D. Germline values: CDR1 SGHVS, CDR2 FQNEAQ. The CDR3 has 15 amino acids. The ends were cut back, 2 bases at V and 1 base at J, with 9 bases in the middle. The CDR3 is CASSLKALSNQPQHF. The CDR3 DNA follows: TGTGCCAGCAGCTTAAAGGCGCTGAGCAATCAGCCCCAGCATTTT.